Listed below are T cell receptor beta chains from one sample, sequenced in a study of cytomegalovirus exposure and HLA in healthy donors. Produced via immunoSEQ multiplex PCR; TCRdb's table is partial and in-frame only. The sample yields 150,000 to 200,000 clones, about 73% seen once. Sequencing was performed on PBMCs. The source is a woman aged 45-65 years in good health and CMV-seropositive. Each CDR3 is given with its conserved first and last residue. D genes are given only for firm matches. Size values are once, few and many counts, or a class for expanded clones, and some rows have none.

>NA|NA|TRBJ1-3|TRBV19
CASSILDIWGNTIYF
TGTGCCAGTAGTATTCTGGACATTTGGGGAAACACCATATATTTT
>TRBD2|NA|TRBJ2-7|TRBV6-1
CASRLTSGLSYEQYF
TGTGCCAGCAGATTGACTAGCGGGCTTTCCTACGAGCAGTACTTC
>NA|NA|TRBJ2-7|TRBV5-4
CASSSLVDSYEQYF
TGTGCCAGCAGCTCCTTGGTAGACTCCTACGAGCAGTACTTC
>TRBD1|NA|TRBJ2-2|TRBV6-1
CASSRQGPNTGELFF
TGTGCCAGCAGCAGACAGGGGCCGAACACCGGGGAGCTGTTTTTT
>TRBD2|NA|TRBJ2-3|TRBV19
CASSIVGTTNTDTQYF
TGTGCCAGTAGTATAGTTGGGACTACTAACACAGATACGCAGTATTTT
>NA|NA|TRBJ2-5|TRBV19
CASTSQGGGTQYF
TGTGCCAGTACTTCACAGGGCGGCGGGACCCAGTACTTC
>NA|NA|TRBJ2-7|TRBV9
CASSVMDRGDEQYF
TGTGCCAGCAGCGTAATGGACCGCGGGGACGAGCAGTACTTC
>TRBD1|few|TRBJ1-5|TRBV6-5
CASMRTGTQPQHF
TGTGCCAGCATGAGGACAGGGACTCAGCCCCAGCATTTT
>NA|NA|TRBJ2-1|TRBV7-6
CASSLGPRHYNEQFF
TGTGCCAGCAGCTTAGGACCGCGGCACTACAATGAGCAGTTCTTC
>NA|once|TRBJ1-2|TRBV7-9
CSSSPTDYGYTF
TGTTCCAGCAGCCCGACAGATTATGGCTACACCTTC
>TRBD2|NA|TRBJ2-7|TRBV5-1
CASSLALTSGGSSYEQYF
TGCGCCAGCAGCTTGGCTCTGACTAGCGGGGGCAGCTCCTACGAGCAGTACTTC